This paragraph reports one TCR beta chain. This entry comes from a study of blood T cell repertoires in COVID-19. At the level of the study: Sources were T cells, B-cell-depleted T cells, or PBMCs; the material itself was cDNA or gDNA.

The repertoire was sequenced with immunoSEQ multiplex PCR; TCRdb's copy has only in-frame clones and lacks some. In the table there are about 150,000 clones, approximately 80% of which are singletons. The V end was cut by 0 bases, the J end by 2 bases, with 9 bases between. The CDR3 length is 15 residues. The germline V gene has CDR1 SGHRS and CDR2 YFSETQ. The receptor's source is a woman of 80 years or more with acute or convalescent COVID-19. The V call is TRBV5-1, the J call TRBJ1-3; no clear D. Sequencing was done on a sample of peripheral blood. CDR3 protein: CASSLGAYPGNTIYF. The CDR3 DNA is TGCGCCAGCAGCTTGGGGGCGTATCCTGGAAACACCATATATTTT.